Listed here is a single T cell receptor beta chain. The length of the CDR3 is 16 residues. The V and J ends lost 4 bases and 1 base respectively, with 14 bases between them. Per germline, CDR1 MNHEY and CDR2 SVGAGI. Sequencing used immunoSEQ multiplex PCR; TCRdb keeps in-frame clones, though not all of them. The sample consists of roughly 250,000 clones, roughly 82% of them appearing once. The sample comes from a study of blood T cell repertoires in COVID-19. Whole-study context: Donors in the United States, Italy and Spain gave samples during acute or convalescent COVID-19.

V and J are TRBV6-5 and TRBJ1-3; D is unclear. The receptor's source is a woman in her 70s with acute or convalescent COVID-19. The sequenced material came from peripheral blood. The CDR3 loop is CASSFDLAPSGNTIYF. CDR3 sequence (DNA): TGTGCCAGCAGTTTTGATCTAGCCCCATCTGGAAACACCATATATTTT.